The clone carrying this T cell receptor (beta chain) was seen only once. The CDR3 contains 12 residues. CDR1 LGHDT and CDR2 YNNKEL come from the germline V gene (reference sequence). V dropped 0 bases and J dropped 13; count of bases not matched to a gene: 0. This specimen belongs to a study of blood T cell repertoires in COVID-19. Cohort allocation depended upon clinical history that participants reported. Generated by immunoSEQ multiplex PCR, the TCRdb table keeps only in-frame clones and is missing some. The profile shows about 370,000 clones, roughly 90% of them singletons. This TCR was sampled from a woman in her thirties or forties who had been exposed to COVID-19. The chain joins TRBV3-1 (or the pseudogene TRBV3-2) to TRBJ1-6; 7 bases agree with TRBD1. The sequencing sample was made of PBMCs or T cells enriched from blood (not recorded which). The CDR3 protein is CASSQETGPLHF. The CDR3 DNA reads TGTGCCAGCAGCCAAGAGACAGGGCCCCTCCACTTT.